These T cell receptor beta chains were read from a single sample in a study of blood T cell repertoires in COVID-19. Using immunoSEQ multiplex PCR, the repertoire was profiled, and TCRdb retains in-frame clones only, with some absent. The sample has 110,000 or so clones, about 87% seen once. Sequencing used peripheral blood. The origin of the receptors is a woman in her 50s with acute or convalescent COVID-19. CDR3s include the opening cysteine and the closing phenylalanine or tryptophan. The order of the fields is D gene, J gene, clone size, V gene, CDR3 length, CDR3 protein, CDR3 DNA. The D gene is left open where the match is weak. A clone size is listed for some rows: how often the clone was seen (once, few, many), or a class if it is expanded.

. TRBJ1-2 . TRBV5-1 14 CASSSHTNNYGYTF TGCGCCAGCAGCTCCCACACCAATAACTATGGCTACACCTTC
. TRBJ2-2 . TRBV18 14 CASSPRQSTGELFF TGTGCCAGCTCACCACGACAGTCCACCGGGGAGCTGTTTTTT
. TRBJ2-7 . TRBV5-6 12 CASSGQGQGQYF TGTGCCAGCAGCGGGCAGGGCCAGGGGCAGTACTTC
. TRBJ1-2 . TRBV2 13 CASSVSAGYGYTF TGTGCCAGCAGCGTCTCAGCGGGTTATGGCTACACCTTC
TRBD1 TRBJ1-1 . TRBV28 12 CASSFIQGEAFF TGTGCCAGCAGTTTCATACAGGGGGAAGCTTTCTTT
. TRBJ1-2 . TRBV19 15 CASSIDWQARHGYTF TGTGCCAGTAGTATAGATTGGCAGGCAAGGCATGGCTACACCTTC
TRBD1 TRBJ1-1 . TRBV15 16 CATSRDPWDRGAEAFF TGTGCCACCAGCAGAGATCCTTGGGACAGGGGGGCTGAAGCTTTCTTT
TRBD1 TRBJ2-3 . TRBV7-2 18 CASTPGDSSYYGTDTQYF TGTGCCAGCACCCCCGGGGACAGTTCCTACTACGGCACAGATACGCAGTATTTT
. TRBJ1-2 . TRBV6-5 13 CASLGGALYGYTF TGTGCCAGCCTGGGCGGGGCCCTATATGGCTACACCTTC
. TRBJ1-1 . TRBV7-3 13 CASSIRRGEKAFF TGTGCCAGCAGCATTCGACGGGGGGAGAAAGCTTTCTTT
. TRBJ1-1 . TRBV29-1 11 CSVLLLEGAFF TGCAGCGTCTTACTGCTGGAGGGGGCTTTCTTT
. TRBJ2-5 . TRBV7-9 12 CASSLVVETQYF TGTGCCAGCAGCTTAGTCGTAGAGACCCAGTACTTC
. TRBJ1-5 . TRBV21-1 17 CASRGPTGVYSNQPQHF TGTGCCAGCAGGGGTCCAACGGGGGTCTATAGCAATCAGCCCCAGCATTTT
. TRBJ1-1 . TRBV12-3/TRBV12-4 12 CASRTGGTEAFF TGTGCCAGCAGAACCGGTGGCACTGAAGCTTTCTTT
. TRBJ2-3 . TRBV7-3 12 CASSPGGDTQYF TGTGCCAGCAGCCCAGGGGGGGATACGCAGTATTTT
. TRBJ2-1 . TRBV4-2 17 CASSQFLHWSSYNEQFF TGTGCCAGCAGCCAATTCCTCCACTGGAGCTCCTACAATGAGCAGTTCTTC
. TRBJ1-1 . TRBV25-1 14 CASSSGKRNTEAFF TGTGCCAGCAGTTCAGGGAAGCGGAACACTGAAGCTTTCTTT
TRBD2 TRBJ2-1 . TRBV5-1 15 CASSLDGGSYNEQFF TGCGCCAGCAGCCTAGACGGGGGGTCCTACAATGAGCAGTTCTTC
TRBD2 TRBJ2-3 . TRBV5-1 15 CASSLGRGGTDTQYF TGCGCCAGCAGCTTGGGGCGGGGGGGCACAGATACGCAGTATTTT
. TRBJ1-5 . TRBV30 14 CAWSVRSSNQPQHF TGTGCCTGGAGTGTACGCAGTAGCAATCAGCCCCAGCATTTT
TRBD1 TRBJ2-2 . TRBV5-1 16 CASSMHRGRGTGELFF TGCGCCAGCAGCATGCACAGGGGTCGTGGCACCGGGGAGCTGTTTTTT
. TRBJ2-3 . TRBV13 17 CASSLFLTRAYTDTQYF TGTGCCAGCAGCCTTTTCCTTACTAGGGCCTACACAGATACGCAGTATTTT
. TRBJ1-5 . TRBV18 14 CASSPAGGNQPQHF TGTGCCAGCTCTCCTGCCGGGGGGAATCAGCCCCAGCATTTT
TRBD1 TRBJ1-2 . TRBV19 15 CASSKDRVRVYGYTF TGTGCCAGTAGTAAAGACAGGGTCCGGGTCTATGGCTACACCTTC
. TRBJ1-2 . TRBV7-2 16 CASSLLRDALPVGYTF TGTGCCAGCAGCCTCCTTCGGGATGCGCTCCCTGTGGGCTACACCTTC
TRBD1 TRBJ2-2 . TRBV24-1 14 CAVSGTENTGELFF TGTGCCGTATCCGGGACAGAGAACACCGGGGAGCTGTTTTTT
TRBD1 TRBJ2-2 . TRBV11-3 15 CASSQRTGRTGELFF TGTGCCAGCAGCCAGAGGACAGGGAGGACCGGGGAGCTGTTTTTT
. TRBJ1-5 . TRBV28 17 CASSLLAGSVSGQPQHF TGTGCCAGCAGTTTATTGGCCGGTTCGGTAAGCGGTCAGCCCCAGCATTTT
TRBD1 TRBJ2-2 few TRBV7-9 17 CASSWDRGQGITGELFF TGTGCCAGCAGCTGGGACCGGGGACAGGGGATCACCGGGGAGCTGTTTTTT
. TRBJ2-1 . TRBV5-4 15 CASTLGQASYNEQFF TGTGCCAGCACCCTGGGGCAGGCCTCCTACAATGAGCAGTTCTTC
TRBD1 TRBJ1-3 . TRBV5-4 16 CASSLTGGLRGNTIYF TGTGCCAGCAGCTTGACAGGGGGTTTGAGGGGAAACACCATATATTTT
. TRBJ2-7 . TRBV30 15 CAWRTGSSGIYEQYF TGTGCCTGGAGGACGGGGAGTAGCGGCATCTACGAGCAGTACTTC
TRBD1 TRBJ2-7 . TRBV28 14 CASRVAGQAYEQYF TGTGCCAGCAGAGTTGCGGGACAGGCCTACGAGCAGTACTTC
. TRBJ1-2 . TRBV6-6 15 CASSYGNRVNSGYTF TGTGCCAGCAGTTATGGGAACAGGGTCAACTCGGGCTACACCTTC
. TRBJ2-1 once TRBV30 12 CAWSVSDNEQFF TGTGCCTGGAGTGTATCCGACAATGAGCAGTTCTTC
. TRBJ1-2 . TRBV4-3 13 CASSQSGGNGYTF TGCGCCAGCAGCCAGTCGGGGGGCAACGGCTACACCTTC
TRBD1 TRBJ2-1 . TRBV9 16 CASSGGQGATGHEQFF TGTGCCAGCAGCGGCGGACAGGGGGCGACAGGTCATGAGCAGTTCTTC
TRBD1 TRBJ2-7 . TRBV15 16 CATSRGLGTVSYEQYF TGTGCCACCAGCAGAGGACTTGGGACAGTTTCCTACGAGCAGTACTTC
TRBD2 TRBJ2-5 . TRBV19 15 CASSSGGVLQETQYF TGTGCCAGTAGTTCGGGGGGGGTCTTACAAGAGACCCAGTACTTC
. TRBJ1-1 . TRBV12-3/TRBV12-4 12 CASSPAGTEAFF TGTGCCAGCAGTCCAGCCGGGACTGAAGCTTTCTTT
. TRBJ1-1 once TRBV28 14 CASLLRGGNTEAFF TGTGCCAGCCTCCTCAGGGGCGGGAACACTGAAGCTTTCTTT
TRBD1 TRBJ1-3 . TRBV5-8 16 CASSYRGTSSGNTIYF TGTGCCAGCAGTTACAGGGGTACAAGCTCTGGAAACACCATATATTTT
. TRBJ2-1 . TRBV19 15 CASSIEGGFYNEQFF TGTGCCAGTAGTATAGAAGGGGGATTTTACAATGAGCAGTTCTTC
TRBD2 TRBJ2-2 . TRBV7-6 16 CASSLWEGESTGELFF TGTGCCAGCAGCCTTTGGGAGGGAGAGTCCACCGGGGAGCTGTTTTTT
. TRBJ1-2 once TRBV28 15 CASSSPTGLLGGYTF TGTGCCAGCAGTTCCCCCACAGGGCTTTTAGGAGGCTACACCTTC
. TRBJ2-2 . TRBV9 16 CASSKPGLTNTGELFF TGTGCCAGCAGCAAACCGGGACTTACGAACACCGGGGAGCTGTTTTTT
TRBD1 TRBJ1-1 . TRBV7-9 15 CASRTGEFGGTEAFF TGTGCCAGCAGGACAGGGGAGTTCGGGGGCACTGAAGCTTTCTTT
. TRBJ1-6 . TRBV3-1/TRBV3-2 14 CASSPHGGESPLHF TGTGCCAGCAGCCCCCACGGGGGGGAGTCACCCCTCCACTTT
. TRBJ2-2 . TRBV3-1/TRBV3-2 15 CASSQGGPYTGELFF TGTGCCAGCAGCCAGGGGGGGCCCTACACCGGGGAGCTGTTTTTT
. TRBJ2-7 . TRBV9 13 CASSVPFLGEQYF TGTGCCAGCAGCGTCCCCTTTCTCGGTGAGCAGTACTTC
. TRBJ1-2 . TRBV9 14 CASSPRVADYGYTF TGTGCCAGCAGCCCACGAGTCGCGGACTATGGCTACACCTTC
TRBD1 TRBJ1-1 . TRBV5-6 14 CASSFGQGDTEAFF TGTGCCAGCAGCTTCGGACAGGGGGACACTGAAGCTTTCTTT
TRBD1 TRBJ2-2 . TRBV6-6 16 CASSPRDRGRTGELFF TGTGCCAGCAGTCCCCGGGACAGGGGGCGTACCGGGGAGCTGTTTTTT
TRBD1 TRBJ2-7 . TRBV6-5 12 CASRGQSYEQYF TGTGCCAGCAGGGGACAGTCCTACGAGCAGTACTTC
. TRBJ1-2 . TRBV6-1 12 CASTTRYSGYTF TGTGCCAGCACTACCAGGTACTCCGGCTACACCTTC
. TRBJ2-1 . TRBV6-1 15 CASSDERSPYNEQFF TGTGCCAGCAGTGACGAGCGGAGCCCCTACAATGAGCAGTTCTTC
TRBD1 TRBJ1-1 . TRBV2 14 CASGTGTILTEAFF TGTGCCAGCGGGACAGGGACTATTTTGACTGAAGCTTTCTTT
. TRBJ2-5 . TRBV25-1 15 CASSDPEGLRETQYF TGTGCCAGCAGTGACCCCGAGGGCTTAAGGGAGACCCAGTACTTC